Shown below are 13 T cell receptor beta chains from a single sample sequenced in a study of blood T cells in healthy people across ages. Then a second PCR, running about 6 to 12 cycles, was carried out with a sample-barcoded 5' primer and a J-beta primer mix. Each CDR3 protein gets one entry after TCRdb re-called the 5' RACE reads with MiXCR. Of 540,000 or so distinct CDR3 sequences in the sample, about 26% are singletons; the top ten hold less than 20%. The sample was blood. These receptors originate from a woman aged 70 to 79 in good health.

In the case of this clonotype: Mismatch with germline at one junction end may stem from a read error. The chain joins TRBV7-2 to TRBJ2-5; D is unclear. Germline assignment: CDR1 SGHTA and CDR2 FQGNSA. The CDR3 is 15 residues long. The CDR3 nucleotides read TGTGCCAGCAGCTTAGATCTGGCCGTCCAAGAGACTCAGTACTTC. Protein product: CASSLDLAVQETQYF.

This chain links TRBV12-3 or TRBV12-4 with TRBJ2-7, with D maybe TRBD1 (7 bases). The CDR3 consists of 14 residues. V lost 5 bases to trimming and J lost 4 bases, with 15 bases between them. The CDR3 region is CASSPGGGQYEQYF. DNA for the CDR3: TGTGCCAGCAGTCCAGGGGGAGGACAGTACGAGCAGTACTTC.

This clonotype was counted between two and nine times. J is TRBJ2-3 and V is TRBV5-1; either TRBD1 or TRBD2 may supply D (5 bases each). Germline loops: CDR1 SGHRS, CDR2 YFSETQ. The CDR3 is made up of 15 amino acids. V was pared by 2 bases and J by 2 bases, with 12 bases between. DNA for the CDR3: TGCGCCAGCAGCTTCAGCGGTGGGACCACAGATACGCAGTATTTT. Translated: CASSFSGGTTDTQYF.

The chain is built from TRBV9 and TRBJ2-2, with a weak D call TRBD1 (5 bases). The CDR3 is 15 residues long. Germline loops: CDR1 SGDLS, CDR2 YYNGEE. V lost 2 bases to trimming and J lost 7 bases, with 15 bases between them. CDR3 in amino acids: CASSVEWSGFGELFF. The CDR3 region has the DNA TGTGCCAGCAGCGTTGAGTGGTCAGGGTTCGGGGAGCTGTTTTTT. Supplemented by reference TRBV9 and TRBJ2-2, the full variable domain reads DSGVTQTPKHLITATGQRVTLRCSPRSGDLSVYWYQQSLDQGLQFLIQYYNGEERAKGNILERFSAQQFPDLHSELNLSSLELGDSALYFCASSVEWSGFGELFFGEGSRLTVL.

The chain links TRBV7-7 to TRBJ2-3; D may be TRBD1 or TRBD2 (6 bases each). Germline CDR1 and CDR2: SSHAT and FNYEAQ (reference sequence). The CDR3 length is 14 residues. The CDR3 spells CASGSLGATDTQYF. CDR3 DNA sequence: TGTGCTAGCGGATCTCTGGGGGCCACAGATACGCAGTATTTT.

This clonotype was counted only a few times. The CDR3 region has the DNA TGTGCCAGCAGGAAGAACGGACTTTCCTACGAGCAGTACTTC. Translating gives CASRKNGLSYEQYF. V gene TRBV6-2 or TRBV6-3 combines with J gene TRBJ2-7; D might be TRBD2 (5 bases). This CDR3 comprises 14 residues. Trimming cost V 6 bases and J 1 base, with 13 bases left between them. CDR1 is MNHEY and CDR2 is SVGEGT in the germline V gene.

This sequence joins TRBV5-1 and TRBJ2-7; D possibly corresponds to TRBD1 (6 bases). V lost 4 bases and J lost 2, with 25 bases in between. CDR3 size: 18 residues. Germline values: CDR1 SGHRS, CDR2 YFSETQ. The CDR3 region has the DNA TGCGCCAGCAGCCCCGGTAGCCCCACAGGGTCCAAAGCCTACGAGCAGTACTTC. Translation: CASSPGSPTGSKAYEQYF.

This clonotype came up many times. The chain joins TRBV10-3 to TRBJ1-4; D uncertain. Looked up from germline, CDR1 is ENHRY and CDR2 is SYGVKD. V lost 4 bases and J 8 bases, leaving 14 bases between the germline ends. The CDR3 length is 14 residues. This CDR3 reads CAISGSEDSEKLFF. The CDR3 DNA follows: TGTGCCATCAGTGGAAGCGAGGATTCAGAAAAACTGTTTTTT.

This clonotype was detected only a few times. The chain links TRBV28 to TRBJ1-4; TRBD1 is a possible D gene (5 bases). This CDR3 region has 15 residues. V was pared by 2 bases and J by 7 bases, with 14 bases between. Germline V gene data show CDR1 as MDHEN and CDR2 as SYDVKM. This CDR3 reads CASSLQGPKSEKLFF. The DNA for the CDR3 is TGTGCCAGCAGTTTACAGGGCCCGAAGTCTGAAAAACTGTTTTTT.

This rearrangement joins TRBV7-2 to TRBJ1-2; 8 positions agree with TRBD1. Trimming at V came to 4 bases and at J to 8 bases, leaving 12 bases not matched to a gene. Per the germline V gene, CDR1 is SGHTA and CDR2 is FQGNSA. The CDR3 length is 15 residues. This CDR3 is CASSSSPGTGLGYTF. For the CDR3, the DNA is TGTGCCAGCAGCTCAAGTCCCGGGACAGGTTTGGGCTACACCTTC.

This clonotype was observed many times. This chain connects TRBV7-2 to TRBJ2-5; D is uncertain. Germline V gene sequence: CDR1 SGHTA, CDR2 FQGNSA. V lost 5 bases and J lost 5, with 9 bases in between. CDR3 size: 12 residues. The CDR3 bases are TGTGCCAGCAGCCAAAATTCGGAGACCCAGTACTTC. Protein: CASSQNSETQYF.

The chain uses TRBV6-2 or TRBV6-3 and TRBJ2-6; 8 bases line up with TRBD1. V lost 5 bases to trimming and J lost 0 bases; unmatched junction nucleotides: 3. This CDR3 is built from 16 residues. The germline gives CDR1 MNHEY, CDR2 SVGEGT. DNA of the CDR3: TGTGCCAGCAGTAGGGACAGGATCTCTGGGGCCAACGTCCTGACTTTC. Its protein is CASSRDRISGANVLTF.

This chain joins TRBV18 and TRBJ2-7; possible D gene TRBD1, 5 bases. The germline V gene has CDR1 KGHSH and CDR2 LQKENI. This CDR3 is 13 amino acids long. The V and J ends lost 3 bases and 3 bases respectively, with 9 bases between them. This CDR3 is CASSPDSYYEQYF. DNA of the CDR3: TGTGCCAGCTCACCCGACAGCTACTACGAGCAGTACTTC.